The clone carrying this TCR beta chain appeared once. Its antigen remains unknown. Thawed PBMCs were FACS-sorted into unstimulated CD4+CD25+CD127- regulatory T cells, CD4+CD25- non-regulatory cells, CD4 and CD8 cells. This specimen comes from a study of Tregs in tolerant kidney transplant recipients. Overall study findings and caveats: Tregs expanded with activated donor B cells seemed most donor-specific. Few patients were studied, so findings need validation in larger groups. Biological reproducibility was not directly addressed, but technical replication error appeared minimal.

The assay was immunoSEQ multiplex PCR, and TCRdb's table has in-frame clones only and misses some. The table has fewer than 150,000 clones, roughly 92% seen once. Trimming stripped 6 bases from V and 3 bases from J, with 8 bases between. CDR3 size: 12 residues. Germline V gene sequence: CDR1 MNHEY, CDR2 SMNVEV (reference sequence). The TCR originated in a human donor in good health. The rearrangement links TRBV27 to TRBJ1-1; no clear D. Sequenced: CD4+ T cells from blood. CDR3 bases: TGTGCCAGCAGACGATGGGACACTGAAGCTTTCTTT. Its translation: CASRRWDTEAFF.